This is a list of T cell receptor beta chains from one sample in a study of blood T cell repertoires in COVID-19. TCRdb's table, derived via immunoSEQ multiplex PCR, lists solely in-frame clones and lacks some. The sample has around 260,000 clones, around 86% seen once. The material sequenced was peripheral blood. The receptors stem from a human donor in a cohort sampled during active COVID-19. Both conserved end residues are part of each CDR3. D genes are given only for firm matches. Rows give clone size only sometimes, using once, few, many, or a class for an expanded clone.

d_call | cdr3_length | j_call | v_call | clone_size | cdr3_nt | cdr3_aa
NA | 15 | TRBJ1-5 | TRBV28 | NA | TGTGCCAGCAGTTTTATGCAGGGACTTTATGTGCCCCAGCATTTT | CASSFMQGLYVPQHF
TRBD2 | 17 | TRBJ2-3 | TRBV11-2 | NA | TGTGCCAGCAGCTTAGATCTGTGGCGGGAGGCCGCGGATACGCAGTATTTT | CASSLDLWREAADTQYF
NA | 12 | TRBJ2-2 | TRBV11-3 | NA | TGTGCCAGCAGCTTATTCAGCGGGGAGCTGTTTTTT | CASSLFSGELFF
TRBD2 | 15 | TRBJ2-7 | TRBV7-9 | NA | TGTGCCAGCAGCTTAGGAGCGGGAGAAACCCACGAGCAGTACTTC | CASSLGAGETHEQYF
NA | 15 | TRBJ2-2 | TRBV9 | once | TGTGCCAGCAGCGCACTCGGGAGAAACACCGGGGAGCTGTTTTTT | CASSALGRNTGELFF
NA | 14 | TRBJ1-2 | TRBV19 | NA | TGTGCCAGTAGTATCGGGGAAAACTTGATAGGCTACACCTTC | CASSIGENLIGYTF
TRBD2 | 15 | TRBJ2-7 | TRBV11-1 | NA | TGTGCCAGCAGCTCCTCCGGGACTATCTCCTACGAGCAGTACTTC | CASSSSGTISYEQYF
TRBD1 | 16 | TRBJ1-5 | TRBV28 | NA | TGTGCCACCCTCACTCCCGGGACAGGTGCTGGGAAGCCCCAGCATTTT | CATLTPGTGAGKPQHF
NA | 12 | TRBJ1-2 | TRBV12-3/TRBV12-4 | NA | TGTGCCAGCAGGGGGCTTAATTATGGCTACACCTTC | CASRGLNYGYTF
NA | 13 | TRBJ2-7 | TRBV29-1 | NA | TGCAGCGTTCTTACAGGAACCCCCTACGAGCAGTACTTC | CSVLTGTPYEQYF
TRBD1 | 15 | TRBJ1-5 | TRBV2 | few | TGTGCCAGCAGTGCGGGACAGGGGAGGTTTCAGCCCCAGCATTTT | CASSAGQGRFQPQHF
NA | 13 | TRBJ1-5 | TRBV24-1 | NA | TGTGCCACCACATCGCGGGGGGGGCAGCCCCAGCATTTT | CATTSRGGQPQHF